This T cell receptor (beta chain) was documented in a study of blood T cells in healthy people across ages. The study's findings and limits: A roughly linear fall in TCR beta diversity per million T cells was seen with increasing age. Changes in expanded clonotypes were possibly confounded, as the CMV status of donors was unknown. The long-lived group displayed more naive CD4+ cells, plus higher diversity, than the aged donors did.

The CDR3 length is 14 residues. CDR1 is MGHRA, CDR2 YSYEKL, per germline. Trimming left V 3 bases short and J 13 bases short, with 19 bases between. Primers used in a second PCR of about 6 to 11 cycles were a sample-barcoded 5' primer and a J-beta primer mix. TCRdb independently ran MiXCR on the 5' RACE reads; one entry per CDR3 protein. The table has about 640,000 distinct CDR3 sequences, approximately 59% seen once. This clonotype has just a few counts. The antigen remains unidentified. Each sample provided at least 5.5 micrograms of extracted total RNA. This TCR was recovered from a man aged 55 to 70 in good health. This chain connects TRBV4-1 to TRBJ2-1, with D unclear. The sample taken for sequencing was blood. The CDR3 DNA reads TGCGCCAGCAGCCAGGCCCCACTTTTTCCCCCACAGTTCTTC. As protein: CASSQAPLFPPQFF.